Each of the 5 T cell receptor beta chains below was sequenced from the same sample in a study of cytomegalovirus exposure and HLA in healthy donors. The PCR used 60 Vbeta and 13 Jbeta primers. The method was immunoSEQ multiplex PCR; TCRdb's version includes in-frame clones alone and lacks a portion of them. This table has roughly 130,000 clones, around 80% appearing once. Material: PBMCs. These receptors all come from a woman aged 45-65 years in good health and CMV-seropositive.

The J gene is TRBJ2-7, the V gene TRBV2; 7 bases align to TRBD2. V was clipped by 10 bases and J by 4 bases; unmatched bases: 7. Per germline, CDR1 SNHLY and CDR2 FYNNEI. This CDR3 has 12 residues. The CDR3 region is CATRLASYEQYF. In DNA form, the CDR3 reads TGTGCCACCCGACTAGCAAGTTACGAGCAGTACTTC.

The chain is built from TRBV5-1 and TRBJ1-1; weak D call: TRBD1 (5 bases). CDR3 length: 13 amino acids. Germline V gene sequence: CDR1 SGHRS, CDR2 YFSETQ. The V and J ends lost 3 bases and 2 bases respectively, with 8 bases between them. The CDR3 loop is CASSWTRNTEAFF. DNA of the CDR3: TGCGCCAGCAGCTGGACAAGAAACACTGAAGCTTTCTTT.

The chain couples TRBV27 to TRBJ2-5; TRBD2 is a possible D gene (5 bases). The J call is in doubt because the DNA end fits TRBJ2-7 better. The CDR3 extends over 14 amino acids. Germline values: CDR1 MNHEY, CDR2 SMNVEV (reference sequence). The CDR3 sequence is CASSVTGKTYEQYF. CDR3 in DNA: TGTGCCAGCAGCGTGACGGGAAAAACCTACGAGCAGTACTTC.

J is TRBJ2-7 and V is TRBV28; 8 bases fit TRBD1. V shed 2 bases, J shed 7 bases, and the junction held 10 bases outside the gene matches. The CDR3 is 15 amino acids. Per the germline V gene, CDR1 is MDHEN and CDR2 is SYDVKM. CDR3 DNA: TGTGCCAGCAGTTTAGTTTCCGACAGGGGCTTTGAGCAGTACTTC. Protein product: CASSLVSDRGFEQYF. The full variable domain, with the rest looked up from reference TRBV28 and TRBJ2-7, is DVKVTQSSRYLVKRTGEKVFLECVQDMDHENMFWYRQDPGLGLRLIYFSYDVKMKEKGDIPEGYSVSREKKERFSLILESASTNQTSMYLCASSLVSDRGFEQYFGPGTRLTVT.

V usage is TRBV29-1 and J usage is TRBJ2-2, with 9 bases matching TRBD2. Germline assignment: CDR1 SQVTM and CDR2 ANQGSEA. V lost 6 bases and J lost 6; bases outside the gene matches: 11. The CDR3 totals 15 residues. CDR3 protein: CSVEMAGGPPGELFF. CDR3 nucleotides: TGCAGCGTGGAGATGGCGGGGGGGCCCCCCGGGGAGCTGTTTTTT.